This T cell receptor (beta chain) came from a study of T cell responses to AZD1222 COVID-19 vaccine. The V gene's germline CDR1 is SGHTA and CDR2 FQGNSA. Trimming pared 5 bases from V and 5 bases from J, leaving 10 bases between. The CDR3 length is 12 residues. The method was immunoSEQ multiplex PCR; TCRdb's version includes in-frame clones alone and lacks a portion of them. The table includes around 130,000 clones, approximately 93% detected once. General observations from the study: Per reports, nearly half of all spike-specific TCRs target regions that are unmutated in variants. Once two AZD1222 doses were given, Spike-specific TCR breadth and depth went up. Spike-spanning, vaccine-associated CD4 TCRs were dominant at 160-218 and 743-854.

Notes on this clone: Its antigen is not identified.

The source of this sequence is an adult in good health. The sequences come from peripheral blood, collected on day 0 of AZD1222 vaccination. V gene TRBV7-2 combines with J gene TRBJ2-7; D may be TRBD1 (6 bases). CDR3 coding DNA: TGTGCCAGCAGCGCAGGGGTCCACGAGCAGTACTTC. It translates to CASSAGVHEQYF.